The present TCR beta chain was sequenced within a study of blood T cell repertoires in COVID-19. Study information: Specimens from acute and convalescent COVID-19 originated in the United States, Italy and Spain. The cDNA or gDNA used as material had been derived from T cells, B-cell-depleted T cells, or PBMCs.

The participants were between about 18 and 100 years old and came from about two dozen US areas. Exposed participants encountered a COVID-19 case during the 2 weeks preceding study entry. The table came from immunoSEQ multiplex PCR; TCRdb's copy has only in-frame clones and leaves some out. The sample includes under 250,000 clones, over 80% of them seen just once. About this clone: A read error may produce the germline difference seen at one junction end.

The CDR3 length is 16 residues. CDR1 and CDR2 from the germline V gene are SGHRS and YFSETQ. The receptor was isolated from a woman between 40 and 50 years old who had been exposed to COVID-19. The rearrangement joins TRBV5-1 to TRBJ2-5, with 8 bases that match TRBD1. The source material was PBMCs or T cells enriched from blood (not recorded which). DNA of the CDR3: TGTGCCAGCAGCTTAGTTCGGACAGGGTCAAAAGAGACCCAGTACTTC. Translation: CASSLVRTGSKETQYF.